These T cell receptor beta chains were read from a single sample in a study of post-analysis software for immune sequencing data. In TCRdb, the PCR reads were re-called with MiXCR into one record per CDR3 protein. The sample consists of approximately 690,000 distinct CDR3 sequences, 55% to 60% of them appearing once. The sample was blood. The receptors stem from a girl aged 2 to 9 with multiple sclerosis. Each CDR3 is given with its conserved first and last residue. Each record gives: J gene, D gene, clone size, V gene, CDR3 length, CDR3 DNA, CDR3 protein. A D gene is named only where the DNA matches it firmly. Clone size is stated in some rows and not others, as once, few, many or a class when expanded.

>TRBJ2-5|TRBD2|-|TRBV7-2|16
TGTGCCAGCAGGCGGACTAGCGGGGGTGTCGGAGAGACCCAGTACTTC
CASRRTSGGVGETQYF
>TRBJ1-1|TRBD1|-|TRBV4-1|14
TGCGCCAGCAGCCAAACAGGGGGGAACACTGAAGCTTTCTTT
CASSQTGGNTEAFF
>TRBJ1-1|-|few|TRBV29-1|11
TGCAGCGTTGCACAGGGAATTGAAGCTTTCTTT
CSVAQGIEAFF
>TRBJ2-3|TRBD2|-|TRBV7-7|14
TGTGCCAGCAGCCGGACTAGCAGCACAGATACGCAGTATTTT
CASSRTSSTDTQYF
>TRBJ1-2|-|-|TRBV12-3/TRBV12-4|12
TGTGCCAGCGGGTCTACGAGGTATGGCTACACCTTC
CASGSTRYGYTF
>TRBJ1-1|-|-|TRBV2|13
TGTGCCAGCAGTGAATCGAGATCTCCTGAAGCTTTCTTT
CASSESRSPEAFF
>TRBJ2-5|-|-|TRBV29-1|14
TGCAGCGTTGAATGGCTAGCACTGGGAGAGACCCAGTACTTC
CSVEWLALGETQYF
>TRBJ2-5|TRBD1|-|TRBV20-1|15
TGCAGTGCTAGGGAGGGACAGGGGCCAGAAGAGACCCAGTACTTC
CSAREGQGPEETQYF
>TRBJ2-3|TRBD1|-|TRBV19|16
TGTGCCAGTAGTCCCTTTGGGACAGCAAACACAGATACGCAGTATTTT
CASSPFGTANTDTQYF
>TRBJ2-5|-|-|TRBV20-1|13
TGCAGTGCTAGGAGGGACGCCAAAGAGACCCAGTACTTC
CSARRDAKETQYF
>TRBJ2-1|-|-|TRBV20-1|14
TGCAGTGCTAGAAAGACCAGCTCCTACAATGAGCGGTTCTTC
CSARKTSSYNERFF
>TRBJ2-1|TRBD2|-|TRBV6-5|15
TGTGCCAGCAGTTATTCGGCGGGAGCGGGGAATGAGCAGTTCTTC
CASSYSAGAGNEQFF
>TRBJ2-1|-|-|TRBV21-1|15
TGTGCCAGCAGCCCAAGCGGGGGGGATAACAATGAGCAGTTCTTC
CASSPSGGDNNEQFF
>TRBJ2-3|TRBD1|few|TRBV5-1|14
TGTGCCAGCAGCCTAGGACAGGTCACAGATACGCAGTATTTT
CASSLGQVTDTQYF
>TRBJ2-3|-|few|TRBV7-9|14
TGTGCCAGCAGCTTAACGGACGTCGTGGGCCGCGCGTATTTT
CASSLTDVVGRAYF
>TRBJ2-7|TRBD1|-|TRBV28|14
TGTGCCAGCAGTTCACTGACAGGGGAGAGCGAGCAGTACTTC
CASSSLTGESEQYF
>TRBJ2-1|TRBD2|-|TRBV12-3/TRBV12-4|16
TGTGCCAGCAGTCCCTCTAGCGGGGGGGTCTACAATGAGCAGTTCTTC
CASSPSSGGVYNEQFF
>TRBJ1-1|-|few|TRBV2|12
TGTGCCAGCAGTGAAGTGAACACTGAAGCTTTCTTT
CASSEVNTEAFF
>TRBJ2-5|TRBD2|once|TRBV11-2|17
TGTGCCAGCAGCCCCGGACTAGCGGGAGGGTTCGGGGAGACCCAGTACTTC
CASSPGLAGGFGETQYF
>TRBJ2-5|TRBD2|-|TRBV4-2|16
TGTGCCAGCAGCCCCATTAGCGGGACTAGGGTAGAGACCCAGTACTTC
CASSPISGTRVETQYF
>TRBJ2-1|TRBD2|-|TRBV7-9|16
TGTGCCAGCAGCTTAGGGTTGCGACTAGCGGGGTATGAGCAGTTCTTC
CASSLGLRLAGYEQFF
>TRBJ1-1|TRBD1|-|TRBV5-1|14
TGCGCCAGCGCATTGGGACAGATGAACACTGAAGCTTTCTTT
CASALGQMNTEAFF
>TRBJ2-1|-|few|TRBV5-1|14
TGCGCCAGCACGGACGGAATCACCTACAATGAGCAGTTCTTC
CASTDGITYNEQFF
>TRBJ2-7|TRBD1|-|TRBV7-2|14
TGTGCCAGCAGCATCGGGACAGGGGGCTACGAGCAGTACTTC
CASSIGTGGYEQYF
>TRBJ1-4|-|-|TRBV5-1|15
TGCGCCAGCAGCGCTGGGACCGAGAGGGGTGAAAAACTGTTTTTT
CASSAGTERGEKLFF
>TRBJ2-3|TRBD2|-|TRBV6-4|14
TGTGCCAGCTCGACTAGCGGGAGCACAGATACGCAGTATTTT
CASSTSGSTDTQYF
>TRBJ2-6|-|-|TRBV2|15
TGTGCCAGCAGTGTAGTGGTTGCCGGGGCCAACGTCCTGACTTTC
CASSVVVAGANVLTF
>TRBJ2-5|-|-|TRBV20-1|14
TGCAGTGCTAGAATTTCGGGGAATCCAGAGACCCAGTACTTC
CSARISGNPETQYF
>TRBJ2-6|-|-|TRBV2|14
TGTGCCAGCAGCGTCCGCTCTGGGGCCAACGTCCTGACTTTC
CASSVRSGANVLTF
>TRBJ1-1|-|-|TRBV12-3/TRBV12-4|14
TGTGCCAGCAGGCTACAGGGAACAGACACTGAAGCTTTCTTT
CASRLQGTDTEAFF
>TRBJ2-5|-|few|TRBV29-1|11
TGCAGCGTTGAACGGACAGAGACCCAGTACTTC
CSVERTETQYF
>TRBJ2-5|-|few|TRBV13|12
TGTGCCAGCAGCCCCCCGAGCGGGACCCAGTACTTC
CASSPPSGTQYF
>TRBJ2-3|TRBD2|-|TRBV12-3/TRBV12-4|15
TGTGCCAGCCGCCGGCTAGCGGGGGGAGTAGATACGCAGTATTTT
CASRRLAGGVDTQYF
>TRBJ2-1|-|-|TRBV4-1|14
TGCGCCAGCAGCCACGGGACTCGGCGGCATGAGCAGTTCTTC
CASSHGTRRHEQFF
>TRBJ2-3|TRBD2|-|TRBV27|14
TGTGCCAGCAGTACTCTAGGGAGGGAGGATACGCAGTATTTT
CASSTLGREDTQYF
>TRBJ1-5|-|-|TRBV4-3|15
TGCGCCAGCAGCCAAGTAATACGGGGGGGTCAGCCCCAGCATTTT
CASSQVIRGGQPQHF
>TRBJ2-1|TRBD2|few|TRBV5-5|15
TGTGCCAGCAGTTTTAGCGGGGGGGACTACAATGAGCAGTTCTTC
CASSFSGGDYNEQFF
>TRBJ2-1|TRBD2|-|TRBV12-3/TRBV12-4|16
TGTGCCAGCAGTGCCCTAGCGGGAGAGCTATACAATGAGCAGTTCTTC
CASSALAGELYNEQFF
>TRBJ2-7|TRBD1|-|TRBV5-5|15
TGTGCCAGCAGCGATACCGGGACAGGGCGCTACGAGCAGTACTTC
CASSDTGTGRYEQYF
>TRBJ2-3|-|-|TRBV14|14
TGTGCCAGCAGCCAAGATAAGGGTAGAGATACGCAGTATTTT
CASSQDKGRDTQYF
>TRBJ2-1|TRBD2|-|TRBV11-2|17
TGTGCCAGCAGCTTCCCCCCGAGCGGGGGCTCATACAATGAGCAGTTCTTC
CASSFPPSGGSYNEQFF
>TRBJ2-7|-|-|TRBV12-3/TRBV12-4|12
TGTGCCAGCAGCACCCTCCGGGACCGACCGTACTTC
CASSTLRDRPYF
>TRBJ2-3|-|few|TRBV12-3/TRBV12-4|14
TGTGCCAGCAGTTTGGGGATGAGCGCAGATACGCAGTATTTT
CASSLGMSADTQYF
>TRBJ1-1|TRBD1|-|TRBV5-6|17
TGTGCCAGCAGCTTTGGGGCCGGGACAGGTTCTAACACTGAAGCTTTCTTT
CASSFGAGTGSNTEAFF
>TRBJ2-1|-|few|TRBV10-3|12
TGTGCCATCAGTGAACAGTACAATGAGCAGTTCTTC
CAISEQYNEQFF
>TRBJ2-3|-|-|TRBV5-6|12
TGTGCCAGCAGCTTTAGTCAAGATACGCAGTATTTT
CASSFSQDTQYF
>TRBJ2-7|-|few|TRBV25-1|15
TGTGCCAGCAGTGTTCCAGGTGCGGTGGGATACGAGCAGTACTTC
CASSVPGAVGYEQYF
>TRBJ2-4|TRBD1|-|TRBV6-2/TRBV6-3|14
TGTGCCAGCAGAACGGGACAGACAAAAAACATTCAGTACTTC
CASRTGQTKNIQYF
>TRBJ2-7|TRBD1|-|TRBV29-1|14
TGCAGCGTTGCCGGACCGGACAGGGTATACGAGCAGTACTTC
CSVAGPDRVYEQYF
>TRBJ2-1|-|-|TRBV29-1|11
TGCAGCGTTCGGCCGTCGGGTGAGCAGTTCTTC
CSVRPSGEQFF
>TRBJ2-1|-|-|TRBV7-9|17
TGTGCCAGCAGCTTAATAGTAAGGTTGGGGATAGACGATGAGCAGTTCTTC
CASSLIVRLGIDDEQFF